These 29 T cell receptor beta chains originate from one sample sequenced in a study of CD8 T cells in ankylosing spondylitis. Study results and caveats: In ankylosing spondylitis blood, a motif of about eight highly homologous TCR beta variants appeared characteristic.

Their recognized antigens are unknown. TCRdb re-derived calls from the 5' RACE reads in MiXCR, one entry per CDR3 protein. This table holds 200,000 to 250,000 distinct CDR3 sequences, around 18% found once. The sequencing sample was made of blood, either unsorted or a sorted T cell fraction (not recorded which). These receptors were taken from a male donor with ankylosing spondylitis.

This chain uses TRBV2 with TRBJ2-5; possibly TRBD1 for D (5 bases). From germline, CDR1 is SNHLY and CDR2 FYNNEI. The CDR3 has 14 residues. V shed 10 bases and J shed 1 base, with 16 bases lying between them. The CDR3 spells CATAPGHFQETQYF. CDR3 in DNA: TGTGCCACCGCCCCTGGACACTTCCAAGAGACCCAGTACTTC.

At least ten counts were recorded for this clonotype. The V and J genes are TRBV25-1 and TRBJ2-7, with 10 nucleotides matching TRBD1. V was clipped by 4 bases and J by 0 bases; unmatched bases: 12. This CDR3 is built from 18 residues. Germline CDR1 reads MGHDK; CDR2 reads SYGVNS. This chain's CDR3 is CASSGAGTGEFYSYEQYF. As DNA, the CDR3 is TGTGCCAGCAGTGGGGCCGGGACAGGGGAGTTCTACTCCTACGAGCAGTACTTC.

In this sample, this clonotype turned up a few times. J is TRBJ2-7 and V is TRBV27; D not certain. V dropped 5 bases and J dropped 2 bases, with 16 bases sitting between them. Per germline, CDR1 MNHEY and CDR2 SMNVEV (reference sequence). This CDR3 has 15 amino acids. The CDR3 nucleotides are TGTGCCAGCAGTCCTACCCAGAGCCCCGCCTACGAGCAGTACTTC. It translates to CASSPTQSPAYEQYF.

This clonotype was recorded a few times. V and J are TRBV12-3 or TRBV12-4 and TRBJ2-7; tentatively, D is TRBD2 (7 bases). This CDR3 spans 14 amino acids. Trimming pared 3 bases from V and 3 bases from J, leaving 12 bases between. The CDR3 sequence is CASSLGGRVYEQYF. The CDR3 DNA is TGTGCCAGCAGTTTGGGGGGGCGCGTCTACGAGCAGTACTTC.

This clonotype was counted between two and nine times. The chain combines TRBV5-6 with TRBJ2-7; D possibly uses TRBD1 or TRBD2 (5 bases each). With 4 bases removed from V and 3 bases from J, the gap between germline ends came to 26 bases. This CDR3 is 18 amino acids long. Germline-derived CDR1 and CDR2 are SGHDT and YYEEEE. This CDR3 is CASSLHKFQGPHYYEQYF. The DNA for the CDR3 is TGTGCCAGCAGCCTCCACAAATTTCAGGGACCCCACTACTACGAGCAGTACTTC.

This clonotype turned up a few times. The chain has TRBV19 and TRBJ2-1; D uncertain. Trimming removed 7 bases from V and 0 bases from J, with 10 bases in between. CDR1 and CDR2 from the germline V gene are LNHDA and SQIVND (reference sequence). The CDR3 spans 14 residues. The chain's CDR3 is CASIDTGSYNEQFF. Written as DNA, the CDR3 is TGTGCCAGTATTGACACCGGCTCCTACAATGAGCAGTTCTTC.

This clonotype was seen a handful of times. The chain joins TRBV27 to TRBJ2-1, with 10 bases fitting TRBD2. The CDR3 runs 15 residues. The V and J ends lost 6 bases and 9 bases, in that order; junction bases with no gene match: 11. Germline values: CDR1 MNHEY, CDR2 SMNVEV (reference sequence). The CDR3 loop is CASSPMGLAGVEQFF. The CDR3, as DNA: TGTGCCAGCAGCCCCATGGGGCTAGCGGGGGTTGAGCAGTTCTTC.

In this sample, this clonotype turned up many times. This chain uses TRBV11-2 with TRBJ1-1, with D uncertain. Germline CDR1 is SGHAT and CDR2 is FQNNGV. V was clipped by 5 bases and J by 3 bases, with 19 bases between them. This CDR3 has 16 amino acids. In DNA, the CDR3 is TGTGCCAGCAGCACCCGGGTAGGGTGGAAGGACACTGAAGCTTTCTTT. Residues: CASSTRVGWKDTEAFF.

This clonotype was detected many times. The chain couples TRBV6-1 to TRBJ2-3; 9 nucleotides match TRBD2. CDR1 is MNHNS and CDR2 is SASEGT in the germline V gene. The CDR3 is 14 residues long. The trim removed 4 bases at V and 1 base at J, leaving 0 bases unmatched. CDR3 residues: CASSGTSGTDTQYF. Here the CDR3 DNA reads TGTGCCAGCAGTGGGACTAGCGGCACAGATACGCAGTATTTT.

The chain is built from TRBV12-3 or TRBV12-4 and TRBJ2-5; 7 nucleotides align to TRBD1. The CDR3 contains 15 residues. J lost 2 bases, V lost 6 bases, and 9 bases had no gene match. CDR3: CASSPGQDLQETQYF. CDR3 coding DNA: TGTGCCAGCAGCCCCGGACAGGACTTGCAAGAGACCCAGTACTTC.

The CDR3 loop is CASSERSDPSPYNEQFF. The CDR3 DNA sequence: TGTGCCAGCAGTGAGAGATCTGACCCATCGCCCTACAATGAGCAGTTCTTC. This chain connects TRBV6-1 to TRBJ2-1; no clear D. CDR1 and CDR2 (germline): MNHNS, SASEGT. Trimming took 3 bases from V and 2 from J, leaving 17 bases between them. The CDR3 is made up of 17 amino acids.

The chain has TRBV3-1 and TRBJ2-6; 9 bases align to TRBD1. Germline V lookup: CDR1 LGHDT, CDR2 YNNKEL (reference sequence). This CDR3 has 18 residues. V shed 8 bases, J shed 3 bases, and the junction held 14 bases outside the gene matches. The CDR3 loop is CASLGGGQGQGGANVLTF. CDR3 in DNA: TGTGCCAGCCTTGGGGGGGGACAGGGTCAAGGTGGGGCCAACGTCCTGACTTTC.

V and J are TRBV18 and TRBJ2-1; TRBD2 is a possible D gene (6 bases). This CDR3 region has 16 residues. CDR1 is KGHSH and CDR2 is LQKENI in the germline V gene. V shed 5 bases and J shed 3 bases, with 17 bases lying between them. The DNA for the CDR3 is TGTGCCAGCTCATCGGCGCGTGGGGAGGACTACAATGAGCAGTTCTTC. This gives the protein CASSSARGEDYNEQFF.

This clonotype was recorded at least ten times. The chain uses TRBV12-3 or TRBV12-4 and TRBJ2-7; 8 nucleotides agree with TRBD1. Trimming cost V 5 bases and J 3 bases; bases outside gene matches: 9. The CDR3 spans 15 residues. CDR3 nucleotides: TGTGCCAGCAGTCCACGGACAGGGAGCGTCTACGAGCAGTACTTC. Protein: CASSPRTGSVYEQYF.

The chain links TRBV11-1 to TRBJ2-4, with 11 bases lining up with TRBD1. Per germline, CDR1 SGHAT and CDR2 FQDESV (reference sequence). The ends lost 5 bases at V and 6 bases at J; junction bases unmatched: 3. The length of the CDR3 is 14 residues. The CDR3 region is CASSRTGGSNIQYF. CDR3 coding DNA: TGTGCCAGCAGCCGGACAGGGGGCTCAAACATTCAGTACTTC.

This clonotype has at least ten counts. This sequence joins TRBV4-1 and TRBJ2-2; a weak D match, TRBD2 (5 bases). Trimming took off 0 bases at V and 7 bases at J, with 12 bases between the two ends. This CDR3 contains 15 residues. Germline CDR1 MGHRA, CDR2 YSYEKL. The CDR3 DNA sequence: TGCGCCAGCAGCCAAGATATGGACTTCTTCGGGGAGCTGTTTTTT. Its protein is CASSQDMDFFGELFF.

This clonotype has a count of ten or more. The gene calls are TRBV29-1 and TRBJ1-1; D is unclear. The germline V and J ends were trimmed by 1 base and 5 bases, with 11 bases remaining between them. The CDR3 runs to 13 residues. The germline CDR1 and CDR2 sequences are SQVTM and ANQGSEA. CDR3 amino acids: CSVEVGVFTEAFF. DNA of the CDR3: TGCAGCGTTGAAGTAGGCGTTTTTACTGAAGCTTTCTTT. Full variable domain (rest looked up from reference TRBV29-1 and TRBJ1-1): SAVISQKPSRDICQRGTSLTIQCQVDSQVTMMFWYRQQPGQSLTLIATANQGSEATYESGFVIDKFPISRPNLTFSTLTVSNMSPEDSSIYLCSVEVGVFTEAFFGQGTRLTVV.

Here the CDR3 DNA reads TGTGCCAGCAGTTACCACGCGGTTACCTACAATGAGCAGTTCTTC. Protein sequence: CASSYHAVTYNEQFF. V gene TRBV6-7 combines with J gene TRBJ2-1; D is ambiguous. TRBV6-7 is reported as an ORF; its role is uncertain. The CDR3 is 15 amino acids. Trimming removed 2 bases at V and 2 bases at J, with 10 bases between.

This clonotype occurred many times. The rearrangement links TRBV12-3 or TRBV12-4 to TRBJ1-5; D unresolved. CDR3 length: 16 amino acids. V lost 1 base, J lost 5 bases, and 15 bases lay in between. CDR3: CASSLGVRLGDQPQHF. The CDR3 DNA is TGTGCCAGCAGTTTAGGGGTCAGGTTGGGAGATCAGCCCCAGCATTTT.

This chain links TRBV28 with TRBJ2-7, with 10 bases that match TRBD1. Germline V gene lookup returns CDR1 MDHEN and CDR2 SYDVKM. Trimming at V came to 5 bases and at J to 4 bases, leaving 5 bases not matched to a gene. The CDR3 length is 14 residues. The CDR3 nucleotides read TGTGCCAGCAGTGGGACAGGGGAACTATACGAGCAGTACTTC. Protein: CASSGTGELYEQYF.

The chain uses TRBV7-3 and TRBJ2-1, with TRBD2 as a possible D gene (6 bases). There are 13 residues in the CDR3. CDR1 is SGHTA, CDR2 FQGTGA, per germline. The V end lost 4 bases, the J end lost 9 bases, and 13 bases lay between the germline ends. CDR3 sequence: CASSSAPGVEQFF. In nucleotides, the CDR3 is TGTGCCAGCAGCTCAGCCCCGGGAGTTGAGCAGTTCTTC.

CDR3 loop: CASSQSPTGQNSPLHF. For the CDR3, the DNA is TGCGCCAGCAGCCAGAGCCCGACAGGGCAGAATTCACCCCTCCACTTT. The chain couples TRBV4-1 to TRBJ1-6, with 7 nucleotides matching TRBD1. Germline V lookup: CDR1 MGHRA, CDR2 YSYEKL. Unmatched junction bases numbered 9, after V lost 3 bases and J lost 7 bases. This CDR3 comprises 16 residues.

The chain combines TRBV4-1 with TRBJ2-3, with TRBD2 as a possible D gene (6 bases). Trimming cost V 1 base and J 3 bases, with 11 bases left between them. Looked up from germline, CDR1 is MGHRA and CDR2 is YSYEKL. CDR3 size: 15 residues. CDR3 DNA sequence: TGCGCCAGCAGCCAAGCGGGAGACGTAACAGATACGCAGTATTTT. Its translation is CASSQAGDVTDTQYF.

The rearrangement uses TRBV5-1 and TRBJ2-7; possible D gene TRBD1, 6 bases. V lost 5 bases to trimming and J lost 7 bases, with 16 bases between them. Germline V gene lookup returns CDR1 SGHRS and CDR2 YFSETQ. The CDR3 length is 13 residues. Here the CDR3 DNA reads TGCGCCAGCAGTAAGGGGGTGTATCTTGAGCAGTACTTC. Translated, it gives CASSKGVYLEQYF.

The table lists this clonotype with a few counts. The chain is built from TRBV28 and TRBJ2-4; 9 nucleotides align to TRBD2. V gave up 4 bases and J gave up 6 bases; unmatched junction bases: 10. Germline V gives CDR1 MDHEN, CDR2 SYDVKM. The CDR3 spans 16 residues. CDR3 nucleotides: TGTGCCAGCAGTTCCTTAGCGGGAGAAACCGGAAACATTCAGTACTTC. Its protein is CASSSLAGETGNIQYF.

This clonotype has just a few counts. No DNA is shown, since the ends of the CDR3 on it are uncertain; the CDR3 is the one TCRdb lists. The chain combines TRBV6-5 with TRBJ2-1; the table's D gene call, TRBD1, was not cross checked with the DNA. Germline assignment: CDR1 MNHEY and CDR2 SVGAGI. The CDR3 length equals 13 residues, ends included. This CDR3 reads CASSYFGAGEQFF.

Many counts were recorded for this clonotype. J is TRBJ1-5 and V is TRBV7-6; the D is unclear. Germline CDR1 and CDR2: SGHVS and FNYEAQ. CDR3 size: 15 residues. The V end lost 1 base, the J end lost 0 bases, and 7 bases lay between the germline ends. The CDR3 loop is CASSLGPYSNQPQHF. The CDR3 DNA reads TGTGCCAGCAGCTTAGGGCCTTATAGCAATCAGCCCCAGCATTTT. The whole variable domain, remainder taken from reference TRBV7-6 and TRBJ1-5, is GAGVSQSPRYKVTKRGQDVALRCDPISGHVSLYWYRQALGQGPEFLTYFNYEAQQDKSGLPNDRFSAERPEGSISTLTIQRTEQRDSAMYRCASSLGPYSNQPQHFGDGTRLSIL.

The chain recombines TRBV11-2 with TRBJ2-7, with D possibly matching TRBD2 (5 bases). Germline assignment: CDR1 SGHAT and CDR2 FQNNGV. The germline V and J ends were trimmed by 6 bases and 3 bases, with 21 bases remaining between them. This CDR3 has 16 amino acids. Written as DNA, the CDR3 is TGTGCCAGCAGAGAGGAGAGGGATCAGTTCCTCTACGAGCAGTACTTC. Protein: CASREERDQFLYEQYF.

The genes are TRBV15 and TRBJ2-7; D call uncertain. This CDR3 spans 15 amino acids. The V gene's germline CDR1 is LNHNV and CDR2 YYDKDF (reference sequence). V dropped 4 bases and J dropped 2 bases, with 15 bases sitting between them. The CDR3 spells CATSTARSSAYEQYF. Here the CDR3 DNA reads TGTGCCACCAGCACCGCCAGGTCGTCGGCCTACGAGCAGTACTTC.